The clone carrying this TCR beta chain has a count of ten or more. TCRdb re-derived calls from the 5' RACE reads in MiXCR, one entry per CDR3 protein. Here the sample spans about 500,000 distinct CDR3 sequences, roughly 22% being singletons. CDR3 length equals 14 residues. The V and J ends lost 3 bases and 0 bases respectively, with 5 bases between them. Germline values: CDR1 KGHDR, CDR2 SFDVKD. These data belong to a study of T-cell memory formation after mild COVID-19. Sequenced material: PBMCs or a T cell subset sorted from them (not recorded which). The chain recombines TRBV24-1 with TRBJ1-5; D remains unclear. The clonotype was recovered from an adult woman who had mild COVID-19 (a few samples of this study predate the infection). Cell type and time point are not known. As DNA, the CDR3 is TGTGCCACCAGTGATCTGGATAGCAATCAGCCCCAGCATTTT. This sequence encodes CATSDLDSNQPQHF.